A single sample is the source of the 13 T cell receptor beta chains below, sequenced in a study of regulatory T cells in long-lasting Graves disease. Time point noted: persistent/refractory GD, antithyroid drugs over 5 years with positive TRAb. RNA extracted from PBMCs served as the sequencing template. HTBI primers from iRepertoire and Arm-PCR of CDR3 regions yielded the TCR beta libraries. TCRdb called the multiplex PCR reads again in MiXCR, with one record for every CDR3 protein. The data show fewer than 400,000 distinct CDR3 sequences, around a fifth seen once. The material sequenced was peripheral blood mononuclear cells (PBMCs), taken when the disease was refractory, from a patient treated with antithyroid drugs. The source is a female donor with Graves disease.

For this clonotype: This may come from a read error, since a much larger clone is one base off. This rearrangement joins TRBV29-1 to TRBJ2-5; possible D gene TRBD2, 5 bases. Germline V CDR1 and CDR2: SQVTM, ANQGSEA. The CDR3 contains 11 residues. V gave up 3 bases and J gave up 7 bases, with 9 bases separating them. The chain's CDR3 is CSVEREGTQYF. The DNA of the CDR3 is TGCAGCGTTGAGAGGGAAGGGACCCAGTACTTC.

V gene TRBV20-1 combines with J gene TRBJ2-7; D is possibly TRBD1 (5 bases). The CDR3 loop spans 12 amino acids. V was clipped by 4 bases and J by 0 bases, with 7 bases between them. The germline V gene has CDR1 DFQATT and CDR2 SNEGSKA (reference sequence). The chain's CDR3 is CSAKGDSYEQYF. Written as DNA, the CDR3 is TGCAGTGCTAAAGGGGACTCCTACGAGCAGTACTTC.

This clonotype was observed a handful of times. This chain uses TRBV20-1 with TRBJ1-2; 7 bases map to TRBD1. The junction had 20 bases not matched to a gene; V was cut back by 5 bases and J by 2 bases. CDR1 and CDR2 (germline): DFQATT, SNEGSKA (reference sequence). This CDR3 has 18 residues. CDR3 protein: CSAPPGQYLQTPNYGYTF. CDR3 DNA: TGCAGTGCTCCCCCGGGACAGTATTTACAAACTCCAAACTATGGCTACACCTTC.

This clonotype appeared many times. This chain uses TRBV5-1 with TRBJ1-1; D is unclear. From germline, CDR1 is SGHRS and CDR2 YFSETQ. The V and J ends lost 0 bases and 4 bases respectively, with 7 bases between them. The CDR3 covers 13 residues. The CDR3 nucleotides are TGCGCCAGCAGCTTGGCCTTGGTCACTGAAGCTTTCTTT. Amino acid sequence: CASSLALVTEAFF.

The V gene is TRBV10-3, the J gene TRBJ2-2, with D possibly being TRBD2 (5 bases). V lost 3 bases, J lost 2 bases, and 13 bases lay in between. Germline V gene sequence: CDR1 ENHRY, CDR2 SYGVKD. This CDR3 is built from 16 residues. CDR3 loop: CAISEGSKRNTGELFF. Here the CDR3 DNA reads TGTGCCATCAGTGAAGGGAGTAAGCGAAACACCGGGGAGCTGTTTTTT.

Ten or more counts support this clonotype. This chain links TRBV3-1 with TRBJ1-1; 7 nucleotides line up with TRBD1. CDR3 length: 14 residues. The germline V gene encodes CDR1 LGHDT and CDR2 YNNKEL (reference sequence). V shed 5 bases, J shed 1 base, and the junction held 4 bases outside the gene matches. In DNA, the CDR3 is TGTGCCAGCAGCGCAACAGGGGCGAACACTGAAGCTTTCTTT. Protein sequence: CASSATGANTEAFF.

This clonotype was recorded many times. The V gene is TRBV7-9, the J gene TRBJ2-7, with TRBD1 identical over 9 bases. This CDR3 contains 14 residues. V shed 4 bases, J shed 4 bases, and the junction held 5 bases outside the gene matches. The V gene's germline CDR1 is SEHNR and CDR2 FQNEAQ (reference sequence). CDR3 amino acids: CASSSGTGLYEQYF. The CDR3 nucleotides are TGTGCCAGCAGCTCCGGGACAGGGCTGTACGAGCAGTACTTC.

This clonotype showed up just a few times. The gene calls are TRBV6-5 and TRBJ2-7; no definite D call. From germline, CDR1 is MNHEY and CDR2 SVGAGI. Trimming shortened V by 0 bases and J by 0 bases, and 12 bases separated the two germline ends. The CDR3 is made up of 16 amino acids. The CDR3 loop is CASSYSRDRCSYEQYF. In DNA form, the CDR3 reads TGTGCCAGCAGTTACTCTCGTGACCGATGCTCCTACGAGCAGTACTTC.

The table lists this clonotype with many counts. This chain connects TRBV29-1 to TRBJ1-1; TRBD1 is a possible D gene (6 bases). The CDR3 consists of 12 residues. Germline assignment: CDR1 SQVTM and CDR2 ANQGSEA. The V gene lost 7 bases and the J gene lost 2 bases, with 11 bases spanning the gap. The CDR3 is CSASQGNTEAFF. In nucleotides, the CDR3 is TGCAGCGCTTCACAGGGTAACACTGAAGCTTTCTTT.

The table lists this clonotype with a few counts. CDR3: CASSTDRGAYEQYF. The CDR3 DNA is TGTGCCAGCAGTACGGACAGGGGGGCCTACGAGCAGTACTTC. The chain uses TRBV6-1 and TRBJ2-7; 10 bases map to TRBD1. This CDR3 has 14 residues. CDR1 and CDR2 (germline): MNHNS, SASEGT. Unmatched junction bases numbered 3, after V lost 5 bases and J lost 2 bases.

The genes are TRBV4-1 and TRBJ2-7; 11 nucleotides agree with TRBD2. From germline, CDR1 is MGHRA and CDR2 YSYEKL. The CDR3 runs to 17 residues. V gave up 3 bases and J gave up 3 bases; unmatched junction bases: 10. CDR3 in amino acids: CASSQTPGLAVIYEQYF. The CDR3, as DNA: TGCGCCAGCAGCCAGACCCCGGGACTAGCGGTGATCTACGAGCAGTACTTC.

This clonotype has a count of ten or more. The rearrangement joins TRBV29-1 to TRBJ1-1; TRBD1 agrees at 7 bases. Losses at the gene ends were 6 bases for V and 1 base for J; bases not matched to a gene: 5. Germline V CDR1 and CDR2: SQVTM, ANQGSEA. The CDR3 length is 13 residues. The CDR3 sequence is CSVQRQGNTEAFF. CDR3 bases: TGCAGCGTGCAAAGACAGGGGAACACTGAAGCTTTCTTT. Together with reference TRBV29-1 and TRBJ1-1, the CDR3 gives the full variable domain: SAVISQKPSRDICQRGTSLTIQCQVDSQVTMMFWYRQQPGQSLTLIATANQGSEATYESGFVIDKFPISRPNLTFSTLTVSNMSPEDSSIYLCSVQRQGNTEAFFGQGTRLTVV.

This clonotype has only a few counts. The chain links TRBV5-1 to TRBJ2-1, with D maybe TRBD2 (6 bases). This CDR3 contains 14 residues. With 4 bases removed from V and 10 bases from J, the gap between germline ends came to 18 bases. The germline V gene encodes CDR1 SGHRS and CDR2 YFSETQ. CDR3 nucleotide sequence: TGCGCCAGCAGCCCGGGACTGCCCTTACGAGAGCAGTTCTTC. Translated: CASSPGLPLREQFF.